The 26 T cell receptor beta chains given below trace back to one sample, sequenced in a study of post-analysis software for immune sequencing data. The study, taken as a whole, reports: The five TRBV segments detected at higher frequency in patients than in controls included TRBV5-6, TRBV5-1 and TRBV20-1.

TCR beta cDNA libraries had unique molecular identifiers. One entry per CDR3 protein, called by TCRdb with MiXCR from the PCR reads. The sample carries 750,000 to 950,000 distinct CDR3 sequences, roughly 58% recorded once. No cognate antigen is known for these TCRs. The sequenced material came from blood. These receptors all come from a girl aged 10 to 17 with multiple sclerosis.

This clonotype was detected a few times. The V gene is TRBV6-1, the J gene TRBJ2-7; 9 positions match TRBD2. The CDR3 spans 15 residues. The germline CDR1 and CDR2 sequences are MNHNS and SASEGT. V was pared by 4 bases and J by 5 bases, with 9 bases of the junction left unmatched. CDR3 in amino acids: CASSALSAGGDEQYF. CDR3 coding DNA: TGTGCCAGCAGTGCTCTCAGCGCGGGAGGGGACGAGCAGTACTTC.

The V call is TRBV29-1, the J call TRBJ2-1, with D maybe TRBD2 (6 bases). Looked up from germline, CDR1 is SQVTM and CDR2 is ANQGSEA. The CDR3 length is 12 residues. V dropped 7 bases and J dropped 3 bases, with 10 bases sitting between them. CDR3: CSGGTVYNEQFF. DNA for the CDR3: TGCAGCGGCGGGACGGTCTACAATGAGCAGTTCTTC.

The chain combines TRBV7-2 with TRBJ2-7, with TRBD2 as a possible D gene (6 bases). The CDR3 extends over 15 amino acids. Germline V gene data show CDR1 as SGHTA and CDR2 as FQGNSA. The ends were cut back, 5 bases at V and 2 bases at J, with 16 bases in the middle. The CDR3 DNA is TGTGCCAGCAGCCCCCCGGAGGGACCCCCCTACGAGCAGTACTTC. Protein: CASSPPEGPPYEQYF.

This clonotype was counted a few times. The V and J genes are TRBV27 and TRBJ2-7; D is uncertain. Germline values: CDR1 MNHEY, CDR2 SMNVEV (reference sequence). Trimming cost V 6 bases and J 5 bases, with 14 bases left between them. There are 13 residues in the CDR3. The CDR3 region has the DNA TGTGCCAGCAGAGATCTGGGATTCAACGAGCAGTACTTC. Translated, it gives CASRDLGFNEQYF.

The gene calls are TRBV20-1 and TRBJ2-7, with TRBD2 matching over 9 bases. The CDR3 extends over 13 amino acids. Trimming cost V 7 bases and J 4 bases; bases outside gene matches: 8. The germline V gene encodes CDR1 DFQATT and CDR2 SNEGSKA (reference sequence). CDR3 sequence (DNA): TGCAGTGGGCGGGGACTAGCTGGGTACGAGCAGTACTTC. It codes for CSGRGLAGYEQYF.

This clonotype appeared a few times. The chain links TRBV7-6 to TRBJ1-5, with a tentative D call TRBD1 (5 bases). V gave up 1 base and J gave up 4 bases, with 14 bases separating them. The CDR3 runs 16 residues. Germline V gene lookup returns CDR1 SGHVS and CDR2 FNYEAQ. CDR3 bases: TGTGCCAGCAGCTTAGAAATCCCAGGGAAGAATCAGCCCCAGCATTTT. This translates into CASSLEIPGKNQPQHF.

This sequence joins TRBV12-3 or TRBV12-4 and TRBJ2-7; 8 positions match TRBD1. Germline trimming cut 5 bases from V and 7 bases from J; bases unmatched to any gene: 10. The CDR3 is 14 amino acids. The CDR3 reads CASSDRDRHREQYF. Written as DNA, the CDR3 is TGTGCCAGCAGTGACCGGGACAGGCACCGGGAGCAGTACTTC.

There are a few counts of this clonotype. This chain uses TRBV9 with TRBJ2-5; D is unresolved. CDR3 length equals 14 residues. Deletions cut 4 bases from V and 2 bases from J, with 12 bases between. Germline-derived CDR1 and CDR2 are SGDLS and YYNGEE. This CDR3 reads CASSTHGGQETQYF. The CDR3, as DNA: TGTGCCAGCAGCACCCACGGCGGTCAAGAGACCCAGTACTTC.

The sample holds a few counts of this clonotype. V usage is TRBV6-6 and J usage is TRBJ2-3; D might be TRBD1 (6 bases). This CDR3 contains 14 residues. V lost 2 bases and J 4 bases, leaving 10 bases between the germline ends. Germline V gives CDR1 MNHNY, CDR2 SVGAGI (reference sequence). CDR3 amino acids: CASSYTQGSDTQYF. CDR3 bases: TGTGCCAGCAGTTACACGCAGGGGTCAGATACGCAGTATTTT.

This clonotype was detected only a few times. The junction and the germline gene differ at one end; a read error may be behind it. This chain connects TRBV15 to TRBJ2-4; tentative D call: TRBD2 (5 bases). The germline CDR1 and CDR2 sequences are LNHNV and YYDKDF (reference sequence). This CDR3 comprises 16 residues. DNA for the CDR3: TGTGCCACCAGCAGAGATCCGTCGGGGTGGAAAAAGATTCAGTACTTC. Amino acid sequence: CATSRDPSGWKKIQYF.

The chain combines TRBV9 with TRBJ2-7; 7 bases fit TRBD2. With V trimmed by 3 bases and J by 2 bases, 8 bases remained unmatched. The CDR3 runs 15 residues. Germline loops: CDR1 SGDLS, CDR2 YYNGEE. CDR3 DNA sequence: TGTGCCAGCAGCGCTCAAGCGGGGCCGACCTACGAGCAGTACTTC. Translated, it gives CASSAQAGPTYEQYF. Supplemented by reference TRBV9 and TRBJ2-7, the full variable domain reads DSGVTQTPKHLITATGQRVTLRCSPRSGDLSVYWYQQSLDQGLQFLIQYYNGEERAKGNILERFSAQQFPDLHSELNLSSLELGDSALYFCASSAQAGPTYEQYFGPGTRLTVT.

The V gene is TRBV5-1, the J gene TRBJ2-3; no definite D call. Trimming removed 0 bases at V and 3 bases at J, with 11 bases between. CDR3 length: 15 amino acids. Germline V gene sequence: CDR1 SGHRS, CDR2 YFSETQ. This CDR3 reads CASSLEVPGTDTQYF. DNA for the CDR3: TGCGCCAGCAGCTTGGAAGTCCCCGGGACAGATACGCAGTATTTT.

The rearrangement uses TRBV12-3 or TRBV12-4 and TRBJ2-2; D not certain. V shed 6 bases and J shed 2 bases, with 4 bases lying between them. This CDR3 comprises 12 residues. The CDR3 bases are TGTGCCAGCAGGAAAAACACCGGGGAGCTGTTTTTT. As protein: CASRKNTGELFF.

The chain employs TRBV2 and TRBJ2-4; 7 bases agree with TRBD2. Judging by the DNA end, TRBJ2-5 fits better; the J call may be wrong. This CDR3 region has 16 residues. Germline CDR1 reads SNHLY; CDR2 reads FYNNEI. The CDR3 protein is CASPRGSLALGETQYF. Written as DNA, the CDR3 is TGTGCCAGCCCGCGCGGGAGCTTGGCATTGGGAGAGACCCAGTACTTC.

In its sample, this clonotype was seen a few times. The rearrangement uses TRBV5-1 and TRBJ2-5; D is tentatively TRBD1 or TRBD2 (5 bases each). The germline CDR1 and CDR2 sequences are SGHRS and YFSETQ. The CDR3 is 16 amino acids. V was shortened by 4 bases and J by 0 bases, with 16 bases between the two germline ends. CDR3 amino acids: CASSEGLTSYQETQYF. CDR3 coding DNA: TGCGCCAGCAGCGAGGGGCTGACTTCGTACCAAGAGACCCAGTACTTC.

For this clonotype: The junction does not match germline at one end; this may be a read error. The rearrangement links TRBV10-3 to TRBJ1-6; D is possibly TRBD1 (5 bases). In germline, CDR1 is ENHRY, CDR2 SYGVKD. The CDR3 contains 15 residues. The CDR3: CAISETIQGNSPRHF. Written as DNA, the CDR3 is TGTGCCATCAGTGAGACCATTCAGGGAAATTCACCCCGCCACTTT.

The gene calls are TRBV27 and TRBJ2-1; either TRBD1 or TRBD2 may fit D (5 bases each). V lost 6 bases and J lost 2, with 8 bases in between. Per germline, CDR1 MNHEY and CDR2 SMNVEV (reference sequence). The CDR3 is 13 residues long. The CDR3 loop is CASRLGAYNEQFF. In nucleotides, the CDR3 is TGTGCCAGCAGGTTGGGGGCCTACAATGAGCAGTTCTTC.

This clonotype was observed a handful of times. This rearrangement joins TRBV6-5 to TRBJ2-7; D not certain. V lost 6 bases, J lost 4 bases, and 13 bases lay in between. Germline V gene data show CDR1 as MNHEY and CDR2 as SVGAGI. CDR3 length: 13 amino acids. The CDR3 DNA reads as TGTGCCAGCAGGGAAGGGCCGATTTACGAGCAGTACTTC. It codes for CASREGPIYEQYF.

The V gene is TRBV12-3 or TRBV12-4, the J gene TRBJ2-1, with 10 bases that match TRBD2. V dropped 6 bases and J dropped 5; count of bases not matched to a gene: 7. The CDR3 runs 15 residues. CDR3 nucleotide sequence: TGTGCCAGCAGCACTACTAGCGGGGTAGACAATGAGCAGTTCTTC. Its protein product is CASSTTSGVDNEQFF.

This clonotype was picked up a small number of times. The chain has TRBV20-1 and TRBJ2-5, with D hard to call. The CDR3 has 8 amino acids. Per the germline V gene, CDR1 is DFQATT and CDR2 is SNEGSKA (reference sequence). CDR3 sequence reads: CRESEQYF. In DNA form, the CDR3 reads TGCAGGGAGAGTGAGCAGTACTTC.

V is TRBV12-3 or TRBV12-4 and J is TRBJ2-7, with D tentatively TRBD1 or TRBD2 (5 bases each). Trimming cost V 6 bases and J 4 bases, with 19 bases left between them. This CDR3 comprises 15 residues. In DNA, the CDR3 is TGTGCCAGCAGCTCCGGGGCCCTAGTTAGGTACGAGCAGTACTTC. Protein sequence: CASSSGALVRYEQYF.

The chain is built from TRBV12-3 or TRBV12-4 and TRBJ1-2, with a weak D call TRBD1 (5 bases). The CDR3 is made up of 13 amino acids. The V end lost 3 bases, the J end lost 8 bases, and 13 bases lay between the germline ends. Here the CDR3 DNA reads TGTGCCAGCAGTTTGCAGGGAAGGCGGGGCTACACCTTC. Its protein product is CASSLQGRRGYTF.

The genes are TRBV18 and TRBJ1-6, with TRBD1 identical over 9 bases. Per the germline V gene, CDR1 is KGHSH and CDR2 is LQKENI. Unmatched junction bases numbered 11, after V lost 1 base and J lost 7 bases. The CDR3 is made up of 18 amino acids. For the CDR3, the DNA is TGTGCCAGCTCACCACTCGGGACAGGGCTCACTGACAATTCACCCCTCCACTTT. Translation gives CASSPLGTGLTDNSPLHF.

This clonotype has just one count. The V and J genes are TRBV5-1 and TRBJ1-2; D not certain. Germline V gene sequence: CDR1 SGHRS, CDR2 YFSETQ. Trimming shortened V by 4 bases and J by 6 bases, and 13 bases separated the two germline ends. The CDR3 sequence is 13 residues long. The CDR3 loop reads CASSISPEDGYTF. The CDR3 DNA reads TGCGCCAGCAGCATTTCCCCGGAGGATGGCTACACCTTC.

Only a few counts were recorded for this clonotype. The chain employs TRBV9 and TRBJ2-7, with TRBD1 matching 7 bases. With V trimmed by 4 bases and J by 0 bases, 4 bases remained unmatched. The CDR3 extends over 14 amino acids. Germline loops: CDR1 SGDLS, CDR2 YYNGEE. The DNA of the CDR3 is TGTGCCAGCAGCCCCGGACAGGACTCCTACGAGCAGTACTTC. It codes for CASSPGQDSYEQYF. Full variable domain (outside the CDR3, taken from reference TRBV9 and TRBJ2-7): DSGVTQTPKHLITATGQRVTLRCSPRSGDLSVYWYQQSLDQGLQFLIQYYNGEERAKGNILERFSAQQFPDLHSELNLSSLELGDSALYFCASSPGQDSYEQYFGPGTRLTVT.

DNA for the CDR3: TGCAGTGCTGAGGGGGGATCTCCGGGGCAAGAGACCCAGTACTTC. It yields the protein CSAEGGSPGQETQYF. The chain links TRBV20-1 to TRBJ2-5, with D perhaps TRBD1 or TRBD2 (6 bases each). Trimming left V 5 bases short and J 2 bases short, with 18 bases between. Germline V gene lookup returns CDR1 DFQATT and CDR2 SNEGSKA (reference sequence). The CDR3 length is 15 residues.